This TCR beta chain stems from a study of Graves' ophthalmopathy and Graves' hyperthyroidism (dated 2018 in TCRdb). Some background on the complete study: Peripheral blood was collected before any treatment was given, at the time of initial diagnosis. The study used signatures of the TCR beta repertoire to tell Graves' ophthalmopathy apart from Graves' hyperthyroidism and to predict which patients would progress to ophthalmopathy. In total, around 140 blood samples were TCR-sequenced: 40 to 45 ophthalmopathy, under 80 hyperthyroidism and some 17 hyperthyroidism-to-ophthalmopathy patients. A discovery set of 100 patients (around 45 ophthalmopathy, approximately 58 stable hyperthyroidism) was enrolled to explore V-J signatures distinguishing ophthalmopathy from hyperthyroidism. An independent validation cohort comprised around 20 hyperthyroidism patients and around 16 patients who later progressed from hyperthyroidism to ophthalmopathy. In 6 or 7 hyperthyroidism patients, T-cell repertoires of thyroid tissue and blood were compared. After sampling, hyperthyroidism patients received methimazole starting at 30 mg daily, and ophthalmopathy patients received high-dose intravenous methylprednisolone. What the authors observed across the whole study: Most of the expanded thyroid clonotypes with a frequency above 0.001 were also detected in blood, and it was suggested that the thyroid immune response may be reflected by blood repertoires. In validation, the model predicted ophthalmopathy progression with about 64% sensitivity and approximately 78% specificity; 12 predicted patients were CT-confirmed with GO in a median of about 6.1 months. In cross-validation, the 13-signature model distinguished ophthalmopathy from stable hyperthyroidism with just over 85% sensitivity and about 84% specificity, and in the test set the corresponding values were about 80% and 75%. No statistical method was used to set the sample size in advance, and the investigators knew which group each participant was assigned to.

Remarks on this clonotype: Its antigen is still unknown. Given a much more abundant clone one base away, this may be a read error.

Ophthalmopathy patients were characterized by moderately to severely active disease, a Clinical Activity Score of at least 3, a NOSPECS grade of at least 4, and a disease duration under 3 months. Patients with other autoimmune diseases, uncontrolled infections, pregnancy or lactation were excluded from the study. Diagnosis was based on clinical symptoms, serum thyroxine, TRAb, thyroid ultrasound and orbital computed tomography. Using Ficoll-Paque density gradient centrifugation, PBMCs were isolated from less than 13 ml of fresh peripheral blood. Trizol reagent was used to extract the total RNA, and its quality was then checked on an Agilent 2100 Bioanalyzer. The CDR3 measures 14 amino acids from cysteine to phenylalanine. Just CDR3 DNA is preserved here, 42 bases in frame from base 1. Via the germline V gene, CDR1 is SGHAT and CDR2 FQNNGV. TCR beta CDR3 regions were amplified from RNA transcripts for repertoire sequencing. A first-round RT-PCR used HTBI primers with the Qiagen OneStep RT-PCR kit, followed by a second-round multiplex PCR, size selection and purification. Libraries were sequenced on an Illumina HiSeq2000 using paired-end 100 bp reads. The authors' analysis ran thus. SOAPnuke was used to process the reads, removing any read that contained adapters or uncalled bases, had a mean Phred below 15, or lacked an exact match to the constant primer or identifier. High-quality paired reads were merged with COPE v1.2.5. Each unique nucleotide sequence was defined as a clonotype, and clonotypes were aligned to IMGT TRB V, D and J references with MiTCR v1.1. The analysis was limited to V-J combinations with a frequency above 0.0001, which together covered around 99% of the repertoires. A TCR clonal expansion and chaos score per V-J combination was defined as the ratio of F50 clonal expansion to chaos observed in the TCRdist matrix. Features were reduced by Welch's t-statistics and random forest to approximately 13 V-J combinations, which fed a naive Bayes classifier. The Morisita-Horn index was used to measure how similar the thyroid and blood repertoires were. TCRdb's own reprocessing of the public reads used fastp at Q25 and MiXCR and kept productive beta chains. All rows with the same CDR3 protein become a single entry with the most common DNA and genes. The V and J calls shown here were made by TCRdb, not taken from the authors' results. The sample contains about 740,000 distinct CDR3 sequences, around 40% of them found a single time. Approximately 46% of the sample comes from the top ten.

This chain joins TRBV11-2 to TRBJ1-1, with the D gene not clear enough to name. This clonotype was sampled from an adult man with Graves' ophthalmopathy. The specimen sequenced was peripheral blood. In nucleotide form, the sequence is TGTGCCAACAGCTTAGACGGATTTAGCACTGAAGCTTTCTTT. Translated, it reads CANSLDGFSTEAFF. With the portions outside the CDR3 filled from the reference TRBV11-2 and TRBJ1-1 genes, the complete variable region becomes EAGVAQSPRYKIIEKRQSVAFWCNPISGHATLYWYQQILGQGPKLLIQFQNNGVVDDSQLPKDRFSAERLKGVDSTLKIQPAKLEDSAVYLCANSLDGFSTEAFFGQGTRLTVV.